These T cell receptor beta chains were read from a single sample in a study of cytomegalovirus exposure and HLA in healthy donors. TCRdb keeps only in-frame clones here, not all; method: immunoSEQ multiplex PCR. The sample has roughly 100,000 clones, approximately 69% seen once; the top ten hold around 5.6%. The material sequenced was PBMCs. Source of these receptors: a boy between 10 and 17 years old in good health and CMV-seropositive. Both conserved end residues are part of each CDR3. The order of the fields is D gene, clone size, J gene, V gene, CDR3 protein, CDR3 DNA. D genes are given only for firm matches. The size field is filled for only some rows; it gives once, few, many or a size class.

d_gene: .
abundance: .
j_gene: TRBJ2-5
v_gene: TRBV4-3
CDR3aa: CASSQDLRGPNQYF
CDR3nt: TGCGCCAGCAGCCAAGATCTCAGGGGCCCTAACCAGTACTTC

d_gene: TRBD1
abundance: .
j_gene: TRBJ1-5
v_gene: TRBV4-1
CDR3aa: CASSQPGQGYQPQHF
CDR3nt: TGCGCCAGCAGCCAACCGGGACAGGGGTATCAGCCCCAGCATTTT

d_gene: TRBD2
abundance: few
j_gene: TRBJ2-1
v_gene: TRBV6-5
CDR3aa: CASRRTSERDEQFF
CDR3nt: TGTGCCAGCAGGCGGACTAGCGAAAGAGATGAGCAGTTCTTC

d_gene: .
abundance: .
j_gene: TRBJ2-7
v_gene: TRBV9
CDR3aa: CASNIEYHLRLISYEQYF
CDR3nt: TGTGCCAGCAACATAGAGTATCACTTAAGACTTATCTCCTACGAGCAGTACTTC

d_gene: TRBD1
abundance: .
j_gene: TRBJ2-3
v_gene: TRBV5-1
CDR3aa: CASSRLPGTGGTDTQYF
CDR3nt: TGCGCCAGCAGCCGACTACCCGGGACAGGGGGCACAGATACGCAGTATTTT

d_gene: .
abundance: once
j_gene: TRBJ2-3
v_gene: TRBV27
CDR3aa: CASSLAGSREDTQYF
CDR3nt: TGTGCCAGCAGTTTGGCGGGCTCGAGGGAAGATACGCAGTATTTT

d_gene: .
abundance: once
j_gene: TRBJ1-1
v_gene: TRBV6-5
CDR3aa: CASSYSGHENTEAFF
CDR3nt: TGTGCCAGCAGTTACTCGGGACACGAGAACACTGAAGCTTTCTTT

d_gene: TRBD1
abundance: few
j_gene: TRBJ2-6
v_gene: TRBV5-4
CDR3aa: CASSSRTGGGLVGANVLTF
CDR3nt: TGTGCCAGCAGTTCCCGGACAGGGGGGGGTTTGGTTGGGGCCAACGTCCTGACTTTC

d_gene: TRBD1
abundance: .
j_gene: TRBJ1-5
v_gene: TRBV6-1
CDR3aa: CASSAQGDQPQHF
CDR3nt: TGTGCCAGCAGTGCTCAGGGGGATCAGCCCCAGCATTTT

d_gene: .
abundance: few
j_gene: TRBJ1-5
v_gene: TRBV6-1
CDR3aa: CASSRDSYSNQPQHF
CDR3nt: TGTGCCAGCAGTAGAGACAGCTATAGCAATCAGCCCCAGCATTTT

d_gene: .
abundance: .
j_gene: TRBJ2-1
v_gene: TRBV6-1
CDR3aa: CASSEIAWSYNEQFF
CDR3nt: TGTGCCAGCAGTGAAATAGCGTGGTCCTACAATGAGCAGTTCTTC

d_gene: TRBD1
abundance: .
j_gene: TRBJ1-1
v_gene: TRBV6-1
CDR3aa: CASTEMGQGYTEAFF
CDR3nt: TGTGCCAGCACCGAAATGGGACAGGGGTACACTGAAGCTTTCTTT

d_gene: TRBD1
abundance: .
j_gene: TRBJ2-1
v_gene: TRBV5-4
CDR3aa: CASVKTGSSYNEQFF
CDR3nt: TGTGCCAGCGTCAAGACAGGGAGCTCCTACAATGAGCAGTTCTTC

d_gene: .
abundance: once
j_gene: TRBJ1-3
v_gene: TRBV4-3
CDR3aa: CASSPSSRSAGNTIYF
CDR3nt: TGCGCCAGCAGCCCTTCGTCCAGGTCGGCTGGAAACACCATATATTTT

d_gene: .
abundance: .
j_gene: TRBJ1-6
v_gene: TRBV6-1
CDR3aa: CASSERGAQSPLNF
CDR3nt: TGTGCCAGCAGTGAACGGGGGGCCCAGTCACCCCTCAACTTT

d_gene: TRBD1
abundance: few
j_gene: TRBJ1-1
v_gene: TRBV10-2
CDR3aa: CASSEWGQGMTEAFF
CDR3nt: TGCGCCAGCAGTGAGTGGGGACAGGGGATGACTGAAGCTTTCTTT

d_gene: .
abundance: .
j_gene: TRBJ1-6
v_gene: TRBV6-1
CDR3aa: CASSESERTSLHF
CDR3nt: TGTGCCAGCAGTGAATCCGAAAGGACTTCCCTCCACTTT

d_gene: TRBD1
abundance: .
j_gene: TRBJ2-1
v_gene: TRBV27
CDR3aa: CASSPGTGGYNEQFF
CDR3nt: TGTGCCAGTTCCCCCGGGACAGGGGGCTACAATGAGCAGTTCTTC

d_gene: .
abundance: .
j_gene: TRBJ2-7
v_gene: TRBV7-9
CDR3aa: CASSFRQGGEQYF
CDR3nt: TGTGCCAGCAGCTTTCGGCAGGGTGGCGAGCAGTACTTC

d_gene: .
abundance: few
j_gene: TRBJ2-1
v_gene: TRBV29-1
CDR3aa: CSAPLSGVYGNEQFF
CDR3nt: TGCAGCGCCCCGTTGTCGGGGGTTTATGGCAATGAGCAGTTCTTC

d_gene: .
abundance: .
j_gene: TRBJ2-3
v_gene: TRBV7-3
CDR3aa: CASSSKVGGGTDTQYF
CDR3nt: TGTGCCAGCAGCTCCAAGGTCGGGGGTGGGACAGATACGCAGTATTTT

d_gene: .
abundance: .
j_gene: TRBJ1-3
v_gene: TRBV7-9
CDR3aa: CASSFVVSSGNTIYF
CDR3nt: TGTGCCAGCAGCTTCGTTGTTAGCTCTGGAAACACCATATATTTT

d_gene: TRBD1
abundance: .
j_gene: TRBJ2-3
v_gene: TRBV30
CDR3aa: CAWSGRDRETDTQYF
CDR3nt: TGTGCCTGGAGTGGACGGGACAGGGAAACAGATACGCAGTATTTT

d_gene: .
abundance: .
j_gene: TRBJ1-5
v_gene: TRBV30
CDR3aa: CAWSVREGKGGNQPQNF
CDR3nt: TGTGCCTGGAGCGTAAGGGAGGGAAAGGGAGGCAATCAGCCCCAGAATTTT

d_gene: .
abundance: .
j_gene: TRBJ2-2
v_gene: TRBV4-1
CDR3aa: CASSQVRGTNTGELFF
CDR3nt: TGCGCCAGCAGCCAAGTAAGAGGGACGAACACCGGGGAGCTGTTTTTT

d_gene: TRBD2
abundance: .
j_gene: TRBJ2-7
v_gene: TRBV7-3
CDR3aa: CASSLNPSGSSYEQYF
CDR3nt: TGTGCCAGCAGCTTAAATCCTAGCGGGAGCTCCTACGAGCAGTACTTC

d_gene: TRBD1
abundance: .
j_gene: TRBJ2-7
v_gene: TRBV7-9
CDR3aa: CASSLAVGTGSGEQYF
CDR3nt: TGTGCCAGCAGCTTAGCGGTCGGGACAGGGTCTGGGGAGCAGTACTTC